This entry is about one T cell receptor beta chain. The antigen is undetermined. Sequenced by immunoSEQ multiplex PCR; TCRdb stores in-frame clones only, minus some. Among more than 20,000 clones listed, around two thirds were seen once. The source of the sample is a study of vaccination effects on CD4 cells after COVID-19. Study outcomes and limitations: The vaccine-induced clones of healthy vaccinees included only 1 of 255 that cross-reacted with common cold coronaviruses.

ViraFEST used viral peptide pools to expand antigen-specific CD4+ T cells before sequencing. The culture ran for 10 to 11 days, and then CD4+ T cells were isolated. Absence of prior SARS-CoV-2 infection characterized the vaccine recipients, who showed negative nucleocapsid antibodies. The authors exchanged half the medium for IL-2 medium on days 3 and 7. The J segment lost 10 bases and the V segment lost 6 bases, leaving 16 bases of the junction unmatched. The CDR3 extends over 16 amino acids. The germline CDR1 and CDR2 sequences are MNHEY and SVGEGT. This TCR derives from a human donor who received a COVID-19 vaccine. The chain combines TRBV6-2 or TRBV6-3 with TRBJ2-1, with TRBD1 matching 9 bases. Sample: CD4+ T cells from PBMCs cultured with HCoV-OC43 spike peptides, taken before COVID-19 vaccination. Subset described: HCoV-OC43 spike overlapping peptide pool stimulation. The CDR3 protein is CASSPRTGTGLREQFF. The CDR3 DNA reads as TGTGCCAGCAGCCCTCGAACCGGGACAGGGCTACGCGAGCAGTTCTTC.